This T cell receptor (beta chain) is from a study of vaccination and CD4 T cells after COVID-19. As for the study in general: Typically, post-vaccine samples were obtained a median 72 days after dose two, within a range of 14 to 241. Study results and caveats: Convalescent patients showed a median 86.3% of reactive clones that were seen only post-vaccination. Early timepoints after natural infection were not analyzed in these convalescent patients.

About this clonotype itself: The antigen remains unidentified.

Germline lookup yields CDR1 SGHNT and CDR2 YYREEE (reference sequence). The CDR3 is 15 residues long. J lost 2 bases, V lost 0 bases, and 4 bases had no gene match. The treatment is: roughly 10-day PBMC culture with coronavirus spike peptide pools or control peptides (ViraFEST assay). Sequencing of cultured CD4+ T cell DNA used the Oncomine TCR Beta short-read assay. Genomic DNA was isolated from CD4+ T cells that had been cultured. TCRdb used MiXCR to reprocess the PCR reads, holding one entry per CDR3 protein. In the table there are 9,500 to 15,000 distinct CDR3 sequences, around 50% of which are singletons.

Here the sequenced sample was cultured CD4+ T cells from blood, taken after SARS-CoV-2 vaccination. The chain recombines TRBV5-4 with TRBJ2-5, with 7 bases aligning to TRBD1. The TCR sequence derives from a human donor with COVID-19. The CDR3 region has the DNA TGTGCCAGCAGCTTGGACGGACAGGAGCAAGAGACCCAGTACTTC. As protein: CASSLDGQEQETQYF.